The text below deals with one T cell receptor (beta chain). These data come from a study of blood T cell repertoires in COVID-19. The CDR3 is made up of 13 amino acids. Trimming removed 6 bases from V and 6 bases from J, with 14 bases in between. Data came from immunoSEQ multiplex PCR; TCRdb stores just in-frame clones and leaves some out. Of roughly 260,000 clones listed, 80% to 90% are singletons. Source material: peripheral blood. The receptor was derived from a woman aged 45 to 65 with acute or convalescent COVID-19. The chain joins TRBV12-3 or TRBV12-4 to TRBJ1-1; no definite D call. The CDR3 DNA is TGTGCCAGCAGCCTGACACAAGGATCTGAAGCTTTCTTT. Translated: CASSLTQGSEAFF.